The clone carrying this TCR beta chain came up a few times. Its antigen is unidentified. The treatment was: skin biopsy from PPD injection site in Mantoux-positive individual. The library had UMIs added by 3' ligation of an oligonucleotide to TCR cDNA. Input was 1 to 1000 ng of DNase-treated total RNA without cell sorting. The entry originates in a study of naive and memory T cell subsets. Ligated cDNA underwent four rounds of PCR with nested alpha and beta constant region primers and SP2. TCRdb analysed the UMI-ligation and nested PCR reads with MiXCR anew, one entry per CDR3 protein. Found here are around 25,000 distinct CDR3 sequences, 4.5% to 7% of them singletons; the top ten hold about 6%. Study-level findings and limits: Reportedly, tuberculin skin test sites gave far more TCRs than other biopsies.

The sequence came from an adult in good health. The sample was skin, taken from a tuberculin skin test site.

The chain's CDR3 is CASSSRQDNEQFF. The DNA for the CDR3 is TGTGCCAGCTCATCTCGACAGGACAATGAGCAGTTCTTC. The rearrangement links TRBV18 to TRBJ2-1; tentative D call: TRBD1 (6 bases). The CDR3 length is 13 residues. V lost 5 bases and J 5 bases, leaving 10 bases between the germline ends. In germline, CDR1 is KGHSH, CDR2 LQKENI.